The clone carrying this TCR beta chain was detected only a few times. Its antigen is still unknown. Germline V gene lookup returns CDR1 SEHNR and CDR2 FQNEAQ (reference sequence). The V and J ends lost 3 bases and 1 base respectively, with 7 bases between them. This CDR3 has 13 amino acids. Profiling relied on immunoSEQ multiplex PCR, and the TCRdb table lists in-frame clones only, not all of them. The table has about 110,000 clones, roughly nine tenths seen once. This sample is drawn from a study of cytomegalovirus exposure and HLA in healthy donors. On the study more broadly: A subsequent analysis reported that the roughly 120 validation repertoires were produced on the same platform that had also been used for the 500 to 700 first-cohort repertoires.

Overall study findings and caveats: The classifier reportedly diagnosed cytomegalovirus status with high specificity and sensitivity. In vitro checks showed that a few CMV-associated chains really do target CMV antigens.

The chain joins TRBV7-9 to TRBJ2-7, with a weak D call TRBD1 (5 bases). The clonotype comes from a woman aged 18-29 years in good health and CMV-seronegative. The material sequenced was PBMCs. CDR3 in amino acids: CASSLTASYEQYF. The CDR3 DNA follows: TGTGCCAGCAGCTTGACAGCATCCTACGAGCAGTACTTC.